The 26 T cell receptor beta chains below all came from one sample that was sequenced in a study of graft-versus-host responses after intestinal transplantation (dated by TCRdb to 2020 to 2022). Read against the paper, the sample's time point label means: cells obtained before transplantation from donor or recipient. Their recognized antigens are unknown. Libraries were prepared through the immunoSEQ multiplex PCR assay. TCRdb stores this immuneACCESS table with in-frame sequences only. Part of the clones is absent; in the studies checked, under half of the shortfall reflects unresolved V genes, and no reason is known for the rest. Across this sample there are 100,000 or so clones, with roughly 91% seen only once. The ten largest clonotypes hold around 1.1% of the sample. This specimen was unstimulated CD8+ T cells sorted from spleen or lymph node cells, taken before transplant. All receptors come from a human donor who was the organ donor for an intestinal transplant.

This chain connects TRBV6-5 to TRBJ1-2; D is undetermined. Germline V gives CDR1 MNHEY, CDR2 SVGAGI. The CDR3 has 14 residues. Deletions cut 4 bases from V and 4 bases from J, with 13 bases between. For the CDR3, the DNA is TGTGCCAGCAGTTCCGTGGAGGGCGCCTATGGCTACACCTTC. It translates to CASSSVEGAYGYTF.

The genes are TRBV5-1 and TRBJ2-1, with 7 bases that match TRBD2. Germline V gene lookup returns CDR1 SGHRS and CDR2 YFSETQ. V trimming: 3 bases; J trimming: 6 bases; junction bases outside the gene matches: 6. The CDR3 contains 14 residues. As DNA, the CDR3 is TGCGCCAGCAGCTCCTGGGGGGGGGTCAATGAGCAGTTCTTC. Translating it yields CASSSWGGVNEQFF.

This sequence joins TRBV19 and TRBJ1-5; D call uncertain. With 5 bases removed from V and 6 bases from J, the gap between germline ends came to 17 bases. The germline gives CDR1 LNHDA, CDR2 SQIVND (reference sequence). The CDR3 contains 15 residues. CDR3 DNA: TGTGCCAGTAGTCTCGGATCGGGTAGTGGTCAGCCCCAGCATTTT. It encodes CASSLGSGSGQPQHF.

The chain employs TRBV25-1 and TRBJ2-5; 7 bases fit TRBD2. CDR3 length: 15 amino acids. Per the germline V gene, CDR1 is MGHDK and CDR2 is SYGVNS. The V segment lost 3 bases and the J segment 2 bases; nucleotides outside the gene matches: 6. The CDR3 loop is CASSEPSGAQETQYF. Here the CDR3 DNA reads TGTGCCAGCAGTGAGCCTAGCGGAGCGCAAGAGACCCAGTACTTC. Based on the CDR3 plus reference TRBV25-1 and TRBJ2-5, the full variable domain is EADIYQTPRYLVIGTGKKITLECSQTMGHDKMYWYQQDPGMELHLIHYSYGVNSTEKGDLSSESTVSRIRTEHFPLTLESARPSHTSQYLCASSEPSGAQETQYFGPGTRLLVL.

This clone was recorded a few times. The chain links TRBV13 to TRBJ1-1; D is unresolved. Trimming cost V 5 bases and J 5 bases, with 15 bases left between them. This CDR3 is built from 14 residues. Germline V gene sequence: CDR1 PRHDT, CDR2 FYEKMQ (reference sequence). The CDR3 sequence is CASSPPGKWTEAFF. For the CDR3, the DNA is TGTGCCAGCAGCCCCCCGGGGAAGTGGACTGAAGCTTTCTTT.

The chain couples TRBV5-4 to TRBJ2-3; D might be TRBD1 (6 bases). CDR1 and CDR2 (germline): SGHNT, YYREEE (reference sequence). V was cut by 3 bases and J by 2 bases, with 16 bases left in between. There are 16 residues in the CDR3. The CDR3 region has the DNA TGTGCCAGCAGCTCCGCTGACAGGACCTCCACAGATACGCAGTATTTT. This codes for CASSSADRTSTDTQYF.

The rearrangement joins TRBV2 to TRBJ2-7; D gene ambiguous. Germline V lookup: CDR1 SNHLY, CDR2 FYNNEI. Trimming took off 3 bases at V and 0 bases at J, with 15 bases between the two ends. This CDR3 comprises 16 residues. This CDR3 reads CASSDPTGPGSYEQYF. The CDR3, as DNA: TGTGCCAGCAGTGACCCTACCGGTCCTGGCTCCTACGAGCAGTACTTC. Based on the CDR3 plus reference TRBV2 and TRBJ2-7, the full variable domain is EPEVTQTPSHQVTQMGQEVILRCVPISNHLYFYWYRQILGQKVEFLVSFYNNEISEKSEIFDDQFSVERPDGSNFTLKIRSTKLEDSAMYFCASSDPTGPGSYEQYFGPGTRLTVT.

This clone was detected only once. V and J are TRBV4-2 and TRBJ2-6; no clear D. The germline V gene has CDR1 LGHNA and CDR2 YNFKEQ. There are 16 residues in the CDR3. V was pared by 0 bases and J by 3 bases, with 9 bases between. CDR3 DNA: TGTGCCAGCAGCCAAGAAAAAGGCGGTGGGGCCAACGTCCTGACTTTC. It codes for CASSQEKGGGANVLTF.

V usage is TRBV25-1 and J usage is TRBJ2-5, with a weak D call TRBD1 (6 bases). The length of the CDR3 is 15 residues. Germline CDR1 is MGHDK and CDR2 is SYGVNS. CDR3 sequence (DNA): TGTGCAACTGGAAACAGGGTTTCGGTCCAAGAGACCCAGTACTTC. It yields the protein CATGNRVSVQETQYF.

In nucleotides, the CDR3 is TGCGCCAGCAGCTTGGGGGCAGGAGAGGGTCCAGATACGCAGTATTTT. This sequence encodes CASSLGAGEGPDTQYF. The chain combines TRBV5-1 with TRBJ2-3; D may be TRBD2 (5 bases). V lost 0 bases and J lost 4, with 15 bases in between. The V gene's germline CDR1 is SGHRS and CDR2 YFSETQ. The CDR3 covers 16 residues.

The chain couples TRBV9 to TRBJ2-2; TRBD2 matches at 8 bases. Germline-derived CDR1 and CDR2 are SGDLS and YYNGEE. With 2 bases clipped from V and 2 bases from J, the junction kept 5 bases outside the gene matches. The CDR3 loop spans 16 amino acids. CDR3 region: CASSVGGGPNTGELFF. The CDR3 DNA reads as TGTGCCAGCAGCGTCGGCGGGGGGCCAAACACCGGGGAGCTGTTTTTT.

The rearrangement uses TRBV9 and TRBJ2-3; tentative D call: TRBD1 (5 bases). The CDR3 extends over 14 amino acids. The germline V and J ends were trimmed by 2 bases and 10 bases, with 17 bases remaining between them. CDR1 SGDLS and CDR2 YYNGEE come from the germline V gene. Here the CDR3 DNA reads TGTGCCAGCAGCGTTTGGGGCTCCAAAGGATCGCAGTATTTT. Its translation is CASSVWGSKGSQYF.

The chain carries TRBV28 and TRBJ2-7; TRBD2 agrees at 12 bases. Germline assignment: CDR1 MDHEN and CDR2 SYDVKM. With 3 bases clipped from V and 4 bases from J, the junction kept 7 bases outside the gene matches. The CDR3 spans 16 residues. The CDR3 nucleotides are TGTGCCAGCAGTTTGTTAACCGGGACTAGCGGGTACGAGCAGTACTTC. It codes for CASSLLTGTSGYEQYF.

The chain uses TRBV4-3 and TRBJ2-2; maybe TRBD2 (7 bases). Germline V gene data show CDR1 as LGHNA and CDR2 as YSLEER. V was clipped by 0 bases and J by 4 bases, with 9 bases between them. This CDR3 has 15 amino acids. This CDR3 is CASSQDRGGTGELFF. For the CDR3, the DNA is TGCGCCAGCAGCCAAGATAGGGGGGGCACCGGGGAGCTGTTTTTT.

CDR3 loop: CASSRLGGNEQFF. The CDR3, as DNA: TGTGCCAGCAGCCGTCTGGGGGGGAATGAGCAGTTCTTC. The genes are TRBV5-4 and TRBJ2-1; 7 bases fit TRBD2. V was clipped by 4 bases and J by 7 bases; unmatched bases: 5. Looked up from germline, CDR1 is SGHNT and CDR2 is YYREEE (reference sequence). The length of the CDR3 is 13 residues.

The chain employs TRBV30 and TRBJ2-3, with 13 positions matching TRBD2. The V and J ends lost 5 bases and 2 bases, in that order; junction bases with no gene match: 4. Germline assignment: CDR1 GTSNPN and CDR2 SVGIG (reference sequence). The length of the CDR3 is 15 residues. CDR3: CAWGLAGASTDTQYF. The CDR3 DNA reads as TGTGCCTGGGGACTAGCGGGGGCCTCCACAGATACGCAGTATTTT.

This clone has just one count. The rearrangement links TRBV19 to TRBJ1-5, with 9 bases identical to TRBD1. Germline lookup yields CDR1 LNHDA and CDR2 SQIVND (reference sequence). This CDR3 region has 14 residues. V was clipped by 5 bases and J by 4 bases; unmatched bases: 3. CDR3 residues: CASSFGTGNQPQHF. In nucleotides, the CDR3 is TGTGCCAGTAGTTTTGGGACAGGGAATCAGCCCCAGCATTTT.

CDR3 DNA sequence: TGTGCCAGCAGTGACCATAGCGGGAGCTCCTACAATGAGCAGTTCTTC. Encoded protein: CASSDHSGSSYNEQFF. The rearrangement links TRBV6-4 to TRBJ2-1, with 9 bases identical to TRBD2. With V trimmed by 2 bases and J by 0 bases, 2 bases remained unmatched. CDR1 is MRHNA and CDR2 is SNTAGT in the germline V gene. CDR3 length: 16 residues.

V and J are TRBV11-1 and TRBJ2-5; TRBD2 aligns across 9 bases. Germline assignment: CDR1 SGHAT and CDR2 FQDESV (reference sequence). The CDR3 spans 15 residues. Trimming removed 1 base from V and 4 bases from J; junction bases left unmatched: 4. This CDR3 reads CASSLVAGARETQYF. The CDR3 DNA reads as TGTGCCAGCAGCTTAGTAGCGGGAGCTAGAGAGACCCAGTACTTC. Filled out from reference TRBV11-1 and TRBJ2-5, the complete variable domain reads EAEVAQSPRYKITEKSQAVAFWCDPISGHATLYWYRQILGQGPELLVQFQDESVVDDSQLPKDRFSAERLKGVDSTLKIQPAELGDSAMYLCASSLVAGARETQYFGPGTRLLVL.

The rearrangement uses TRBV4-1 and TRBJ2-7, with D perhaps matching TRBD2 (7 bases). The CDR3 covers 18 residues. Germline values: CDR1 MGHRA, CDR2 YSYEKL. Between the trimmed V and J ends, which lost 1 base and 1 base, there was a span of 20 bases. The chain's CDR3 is CASSQVKGGERGSYEQYF. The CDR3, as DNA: TGCGCCAGCAGCCAAGTGAAGGGGGGGGAGAGGGGGTCCTACGAGCAGTACTTC.

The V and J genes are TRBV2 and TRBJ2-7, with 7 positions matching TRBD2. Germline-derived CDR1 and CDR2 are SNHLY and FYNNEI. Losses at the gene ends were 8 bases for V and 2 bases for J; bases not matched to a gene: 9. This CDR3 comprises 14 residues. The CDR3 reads CASYPSGGTYEQYF. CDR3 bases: TGTGCCAGCTACCCGTCGGGGGGTACCTACGAGCAGTACTTC.

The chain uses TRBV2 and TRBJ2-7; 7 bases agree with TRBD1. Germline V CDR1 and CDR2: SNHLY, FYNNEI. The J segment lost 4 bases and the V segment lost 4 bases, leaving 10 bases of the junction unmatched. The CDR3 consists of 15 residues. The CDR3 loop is CASSGSGQSIYEQYF. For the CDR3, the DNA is TGTGCCAGCAGTGGATCGGGACAGTCCATTTACGAGCAGTACTTC.

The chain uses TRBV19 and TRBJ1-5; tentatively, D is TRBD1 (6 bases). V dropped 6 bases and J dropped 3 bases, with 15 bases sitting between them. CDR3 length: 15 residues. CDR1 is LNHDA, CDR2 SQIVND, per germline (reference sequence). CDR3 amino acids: CASSPTGQSNQPQHF. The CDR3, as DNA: TGTGCCAGTAGCCCCACAGGGCAGTCCAATCAGCCCCAGCATTTT.

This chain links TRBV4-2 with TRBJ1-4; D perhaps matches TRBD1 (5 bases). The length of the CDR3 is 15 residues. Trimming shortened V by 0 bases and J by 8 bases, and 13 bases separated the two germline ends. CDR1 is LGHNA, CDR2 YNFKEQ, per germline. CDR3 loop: CASSQEQEGVEKLFF. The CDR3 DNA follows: TGTGCCAGCAGCCAAGAACAGGAAGGGGTGGAAAAACTGTTTTTT.

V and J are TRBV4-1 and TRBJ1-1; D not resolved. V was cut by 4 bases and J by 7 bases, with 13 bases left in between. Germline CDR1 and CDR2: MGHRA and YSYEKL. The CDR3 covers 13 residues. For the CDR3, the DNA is TGCGCCAGCAGCCTCAAGCGGGGTGGTGAAGCTTTCTTT. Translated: CASSLKRGGEAFF.

The CDR3 protein is CASSLAGVGYEQYF. The DNA of the CDR3 is TGTGCCAGCAGTTTAGCGGGAGTAGGGTACGAGCAGTACTTC. The V call is TRBV5-4, the J call TRBJ2-7; TRBD2 agrees at 9 bases. CDR1 SGHNT and CDR2 YYREEE come from the germline V gene (reference sequence). This CDR3 has 14 residues. The junction had 7 bases not matched to a gene; V was cut back by 5 bases and J by 4 bases. Full variable domain (outside the CDR3, taken from reference TRBV5-4 and TRBJ2-7): ETGVTQSPTHLIKTRGQQVTLRCSSQSGHNTVSWYQQALGQGPQFIFQYYREEENGRGNFPPRFSGLQFPNYSSELNVNALELDDSALYLCASSLAGVGYEQYFGPGTRLTVT.